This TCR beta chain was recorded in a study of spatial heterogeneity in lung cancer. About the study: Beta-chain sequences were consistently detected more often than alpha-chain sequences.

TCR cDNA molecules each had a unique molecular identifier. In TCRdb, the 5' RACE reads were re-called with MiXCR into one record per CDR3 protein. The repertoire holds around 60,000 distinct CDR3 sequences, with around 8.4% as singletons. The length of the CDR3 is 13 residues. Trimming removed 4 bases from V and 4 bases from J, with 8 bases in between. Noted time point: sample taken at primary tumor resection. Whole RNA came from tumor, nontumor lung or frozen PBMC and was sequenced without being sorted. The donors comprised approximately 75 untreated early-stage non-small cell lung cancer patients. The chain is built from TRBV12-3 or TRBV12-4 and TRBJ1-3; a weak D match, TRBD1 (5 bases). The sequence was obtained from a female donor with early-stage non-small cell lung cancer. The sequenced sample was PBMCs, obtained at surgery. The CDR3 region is CASSSQGGNTIYF. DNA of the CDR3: TGTGCCAGCAGTTCCCAGGGCGGAAACACCATATATTTT.